These 24 T cell receptor beta chains were sequenced from one sample in a study of T cells in Graves' hyperthyroidism and ophthalmopathy. Template material for amplifying TCR beta CDR3 regions consisted of RNA transcripts. The HTBI primer set was used in a first-round RT-PCR of the TCR CDR3. TCRdb reanalysed the multiplex PCR reads using MiXCR and keeps one entry per CDR3 protein. The table records roughly 380,000 distinct CDR3 sequences, about 19% of them present only once. Sequencing was carried out using blood. The receptors were gathered from a woman between 18 and 30 years old with Graves' hyperthyroidism.

The chain joins TRBV10-3 to TRBJ2-7, with TRBD1 matching over 12 bases. Germline trimming cut 6 bases from V and 6 bases from J; bases unmatched to any gene: 9. The CDR3 totals 15 residues. Per the germline V gene, CDR1 is ENHRY and CDR2 is SYGVKD. CDR3 sequence (DNA): TGTGCCATCAGGCAAGGGGGACAGGGGGCGGGCGAGCAGTACTTC. Its translation is CAIRQGGQGAGEQYF.

This clonotype was counted at least ten times. The CDR3 here is CASSLGGGFQETQYF. Written as DNA, the CDR3 is TGTGCCAGCAGCTTGGGCGGGGGGTTTCAAGAGACCCAGTACTTC. The chain carries TRBV7-3 and TRBJ2-5; 8 nucleotides match TRBD2. Germline trimming cut 3 bases from V and 2 bases from J; bases unmatched to any gene: 5. Germline values: CDR1 SGHTA, CDR2 FQGTGA. This CDR3 is 15 amino acids long.

This clonotype has a count of ten or more. The CDR3 DNA follows: TGTGCCTGGAGTCGGGAGAGGTACACTGAAGCTTTCTTT. Its translation: CAWSRERYTEAFF. This rearrangement joins TRBV30 to TRBJ1-1, with D hard to call. The CDR3 consists of 13 residues. The V gene's germline CDR1 is GTSNPN and CDR2 SVGIG (reference sequence). V was pared by 2 bases and J by 3 bases, with 10 bases between.

This clonotype was seen repeatedly, ten times or more. The rearrangement joins TRBV6-1 to TRBJ1-3, with no clear D. The V end lost 3 bases, the J end lost 9 bases, and 15 bases lay between the germline ends. Germline V gene sequence: CDR1 MNHNS, CDR2 SASEGT. The CDR3 runs 14 residues. This chain's CDR3 is CASSERVGLGTIYF. The DNA of the CDR3 is TGTGCCAGCAGTGAGAGGGTCGGTTTGGGCACCATATATTTT.

V and J are TRBV6-2 or TRBV6-3 and TRBJ1-2; D is unclear. The germline gives CDR1 MNHEY, CDR2 SVGEGT. CDR3 length equals 13 residues. Trimming took off 0 bases at V and 4 bases at J, with 6 bases between the two ends. CDR3 coding DNA: TGTGCCAGCAGTTACTCTGATAGCTATGGCTACACCTTC. This translates into CASSYSDSYGYTF.

The chain links TRBV6-5 to TRBJ1-1; 7 bases match TRBD1. Germline values: CDR1 MNHEY, CDR2 SVGAGI. V dropped 0 bases and J dropped 3; count of bases not matched to a gene: 4. The CDR3 contains 15 residues. CDR3 loop: CASSYSQGGYTEAFF. CDR3 bases: TGTGCCAGCAGTTACTCGCAGGGGGGATACACTGAAGCTTTCTTT.

The rearrangement joins TRBV3-1 to TRBJ1-3, with D possibly TRBD1 on 5 matching bases. Trimming took off 2 bases at V and 0 bases at J, with 14 bases between the two ends. This CDR3 spans 17 amino acids. Germline CDR1 LGHDT, CDR2 YNNKEL (reference sequence). The CDR3 region has the DNA TGTGCCAGCAGCCAACTACCAACAGGCCACTCTGGAAACACCATATATTTT. This translates into CASSQLPTGHSGNTIYF.

This clonotype was observed many times. The V call is TRBV11-1, the J call TRBJ2-7; 9 bases match TRBD1. Germline trimming cut 5 bases from V and 2 bases from J; bases unmatched to any gene: 10. The germline CDR1 and CDR2 sequences are SGHAT and FQDESV (reference sequence). This CDR3 is built from 16 residues. The CDR3 coding sequence is TGTGCCAGCAGCCCTCAAAAAGGACAGGGGCCCTACGAGCAGTACTTC. Translating it yields CASSPQKGQGPYEQYF.

This clonotype appeared many times. The rearrangement uses TRBV20-1 and TRBJ2-7, with 7 positions matching TRBD1. CDR3 length: 14 residues. Losses at the gene ends were 3 bases for V and 1 base for J; bases not matched to a gene: 6. CDR1 and CDR2 (germline): DFQATT, SNEGSKA (reference sequence). This chain's CDR3 is CSASDRDRSYEQYF. Here the CDR3 DNA reads TGCAGTGCTAGCGACCGGGACAGATCCTACGAGCAGTACTTC.

This clonotype occurred many times. This chain uses TRBV6-1 with TRBJ1-5; D possibly corresponds to TRBD1 (5 bases). Germline V gives CDR1 MNHNS, CDR2 SASEGT. The V and J ends lost 7 bases and 7 bases respectively, with 11 bases between them. This CDR3 is built from 12 residues. CDR3 residues: CASTTRGQPQHF. The CDR3 DNA reads TGTGCCAGCACCACTCGGGGCCAGCCCCAGCATTTT.

The table lists this clonotype with many counts. The chain joins TRBV28 to TRBJ2-5; D may match TRBD1 or TRBD2 (5 bases each). CDR1 is MDHEN and CDR2 is SYDVKM in the germline V gene. The CDR3 loop spans 16 amino acids. V was trimmed by 6 bases and J by 7 bases, leaving 24 bases between them. In nucleotides, the CDR3 is TGTGCCAGCAGGGTCTTTAGCGTCCAGGGTCAGGGGACCCAGTACTTC. It translates to CASRVFSVQGQGTQYF.

This clonotype was seen many times. This chain links TRBV2 with TRBJ2-5; no definite D call. CDR3 length: 11 residues. CDR1 SNHLY and CDR2 FYNNEI come from the germline V gene. V lost 5 bases to trimming and J lost 3 bases, with 4 bases between them. In DNA form, the CDR3 reads TGTGCCAGCAGTTCTAAAGAGACCCAGTACTTC. Amino acid sequence: CASSSKETQYF.

This clonotype was counted ten times or more. The chain carries TRBV7-6 and TRBJ1-1; 8 bases are a match to TRBD1. Trimming cost V 1 base and J 3 bases; bases outside gene matches: 1. The length of the CDR3 is 14 residues. CDR1 is SGHVS and CDR2 is FNYEAQ in the germline V gene. The chain's CDR3 is CASSLGTGYTEAFF. As DNA, the CDR3 is TGTGCCAGCAGCTTAGGGACAGGGTACACTGAAGCTTTCTTT.

This clonotype was recorded at least ten times. CDR3 sequence (DNA): TGTGCCAGCAGTGAAGATCCGTGGGCAGACACTGAAGCTTTCTTT. It codes for CASSEDPWADTEAFF. The gene calls are TRBV2 and TRBJ1-1, with no clear D. The CDR3 consists of 15 residues. CDR1 is SNHLY, CDR2 FYNNEI, per germline. Trimming removed 1 base at V and 3 bases at J, with 12 bases between.

In this sample, this clonotype turned up a few times. This chain links TRBV20-1 with TRBJ2-2, with D perhaps matching TRBD1 (6 bases). The V end lost 0 bases, the J end lost 1 base, and 9 bases lay between the germline ends. Germline CDR1 is DFQATT and CDR2 is SNEGSKA (reference sequence). This CDR3 is built from 15 residues. DNA for the CDR3: TGCAGTGCTAGAGATTGGGGACAGAACACCGGGGAGCTGTTTTTT. Amino acids: CSARDWGQNTGELFF.

This clonotype was counted at least ten times. The V and J genes are TRBV12-3 or TRBV12-4 and TRBJ1-5; 12 bases agree with TRBD1. The V and J ends lost 5 bases and 7 bases, in that order; junction bases with no gene match: 12. The length of the CDR3 is 17 residues. CDR3: CASSPTGGQGARQPQHF. CDR3 coding DNA: TGTGCCAGCAGTCCCACCGGGGGACAGGGGGCGAGGCAGCCCCAGCATTTT.

By sample share, this clonotype is medium-sized (0.01 to 0.1%). The V gene is TRBV12-3 or TRBV12-4, the J gene TRBJ1-3; unclear D gene. The CDR3 spans 15 residues. V lost 5 bases, J lost 0 bases, and 11 bases lay in between. For the CDR3, the DNA is TGTGCCAGCAGTCGGTACCGATTCTCTGGAAACACCATATATTTT. Protein product: CASSRYRFSGNTIYF.

This clonotype was detected only a few times. The CDR3, as DNA: TGTGCCACCAGAACAACCGGGGGACTAGCGGGGGGAGAGACCCAGTACTTC. Translation gives CATRTTGGLAGGETQYF. The rearrangement links TRBV15 to TRBJ2-5, with 15 bases aligning to TRBD2. CDR1 and CDR2 (germline): LNHNV, YYDKDF (reference sequence). The CDR3 runs 17 residues. V shed 6 bases, J shed 4 bases, and the junction held 9 bases outside the gene matches.

This clonotype has at least ten counts. The chain is built from TRBV7-9 and TRBJ2-7; 7 bases are shared with TRBD1. Losses at the gene ends were 3 bases for V and 7 bases for J; bases not matched to a gene: 3. This CDR3 has 12 amino acids. From germline, CDR1 is SEHNR and CDR2 FQNEAQ (reference sequence). The DNA of the CDR3 is TGTGCCAGCAGCTTTCCAGGGGGTGAGCAGTACTTC. It specifies CASSFPGGEQYF.

This clonotype has more than one count but fewer than ten. This chain connects TRBV7-9 to TRBJ1-2; D call uncertain. This CDR3 contains 13 residues. The germline V gene encodes CDR1 SEHNR and CDR2 FQNEAQ (reference sequence). V was clipped by 3 bases and J by 6 bases, with 11 bases between them. In nucleotides, the CDR3 is TGTGCCAGCAGCTTTAGCAGCGGGAATGGCTACACCTTC. Amino acids: CASSFSSGNGYTF.

This clonotype was recorded at least ten times. The rearrangement links TRBV11-2 to TRBJ2-7; D unclear. Germline CDR1 is SGHAT and CDR2 is FQNNGV. The V end lost 2 bases, the J end lost 0 bases, and 11 bases lay between the germline ends. The CDR3 extends over 15 amino acids. This CDR3 reads CASSLYGLSSYEQYF. For the CDR3, the DNA is TGTGCCAGCAGCTTATACGGGTTGAGCTCCTACGAGCAGTACTTC.

This clonotype was seen at least ten times. This sequence joins TRBV20-1 and TRBJ1-5, with D hard to call. From germline, CDR1 is DFQATT and CDR2 SNEGSKA (reference sequence). There are 15 residues in the CDR3. Trimming left V 0 bases short and J 1 base short, with 10 bases between. CDR3 nucleotide sequence: TGCAGTGCTAGAGAATGGCCTGTAAGCAATCAGCCCCAGCATTTT. Residues: CSAREWPVSNQPQHF.

There are many counts of this clonotype. The gene calls are TRBV2 and TRBJ2-5; possibly TRBD2 for D (5 bases). The CDR3 has 14 amino acids. The V and J ends lost 4 bases and 3 bases respectively, with 12 bases between them. Germline-derived CDR1 and CDR2 are SNHLY and FYNNEI. CDR3 nucleotides: TGTGCCAGCAGTGGCGAAGCGGAGAAAGAGACCCAGTACTTC. As protein: CASSGEAEKETQYF.

A few counts support this clonotype. This may stem from a read error, because a much larger clone lies one nucleotide away. V usage is TRBV7-2 and J usage is TRBJ2-7; D is tentatively TRBD1 or TRBD2 (5 bases each). Germline lookup yields CDR1 SGHTA and CDR2 FQGNSA. The CDR3 runs to 15 residues. The CDR3 protein is CASSLGGTSAYEQCF. CDR3 DNA: TGTGCCAGCAGCTTAGGAGGGACGTCCGCCTACGAGCAGTGCTTC.